This T cell receptor beta chain was recovered during a study of T cell responses to AZD1222 COVID-19 vaccine. Overall study findings and caveats: Across spike, vaccine-associated CD4 TCRs were found, dominant at 160-218 and 743-854.

Points on this clone: Antigen: not known.

The method was immunoSEQ multiplex PCR; TCRdb's version includes in-frame clones alone and lacks a portion of them. The sample lists about 99,000 clones, 70% to 90% occurring once. Germline loops: CDR1 SGHNT, CDR2 YENEEA. Trimming took off 5 bases at V and 8 bases at J, with 15 bases between the two ends. CDR3 size: 13 residues. The gene calls are TRBV11-3 and TRBJ1-2; D gene unclear. Sequencing used peripheral blood, obtained on day 0 of AZD1222 vaccination. The TCR comes from an adult in good health. CDR3 region: CASSQGTALGYTF. The CDR3 nucleotides are TGTGCCAGCAGCCAAGGTACCGCGTTGGGCTACACCTTC.